This is a list of T cell receptor beta chains from one sample in a study of T-cell reconstitution after alpha-beta-depleted transplantation in children. Using its own MiXCR run on the PCR reads, TCRdb lists one record per CDR3 protein. Of under 750,000 distinct CDR3 sequences in the sample, 23% were seen once. The source was PBMCs, mostly from graft donor cells, collected 360 days after TCRalphabeta/CD19-depleted stem cell transplant. The source is a boy younger than two who had a stem cell transplant for acute myeloid leukemia, so the T cells may come from the graft donor. CDR3s include the opening cysteine and the closing phenylalanine or tryptophan.

J gene	V gene	CDR3 protein
TRBJ2-1	TRBV9	CASSVFGGPLQFF
TRBJ2-7	TRBV3-1	CASSQAEGGNQYF
TRBJ1-5	TRBV18	CASSPLGSGNQPQHF
TRBJ1-2	TRBV29-1	CSVYLDGYTF
TRBJ2-7	TRBV13	CASSLDGVEQYF
TRBJ1-1	TRBV5-4	CASSRRPLGTYTLAFF
TRBJ2-1	TRBV10-2	CASRPDVGKNEQFF
TRBJ1-4	TRBV6-1	CASKNVRSNEKLFF
TRBJ2-5	TRBV20-1	CSATTGYQETQYF
TRBJ2-1	TRBV28	CASSSRAGGLNEQFF